This is a list of T cell receptor beta chains from one sample in a study of control samples from healthy donors and cancer patients. Clones were sequenced by immunoSEQ multiplex PCR, and TCRdb holds only the in-frame ones, with some missing. The table lists about 250,000 clones, over 75% of them singletons. The specimen sequenced was PBMCs. The source of these receptors is an older woman with lung cancer. Both conserved end residues are part of each CDR3. The D gene is left open where the match is weak. A clone size is listed for some rows: how often the clone was seen (once, few, many), or a class if it is expanded.

v_call	clone_size	d_call	j_call	cdr3_nt	cdr3_aa
TRBV6-5	.	.	TRBJ1-2	TGTGCCAGCACCCAAGGGCCCGGCGGCTACACCTTC	CASTQGPGGYTF
TRBV10-3	.	.	TRBJ1-5	TGTGCCATCAGTGACCAGGCTGGCCCCAATCAGCCCCAGCATTTT	CAISDQAGPNQPQHF
TRBV5-4	few	.	TRBJ2-3	TGTGCCAGCAGCTTGGATTTGTTTTCGGGAACAGATACGCAGTATTTT	CASSLDLFSGTDTQYF
TRBV9	.	.	TRBJ1-2	TGTGCCAGCAGCGAGGGGTGGGGAGCTAACTATGGCTACACCTTC	CASSEGWGANYGYTF
TRBV3-1/TRBV3-2	.	.	TRBJ1-1	TGTGCCAGCCAAGATCCTGGTCTGAACACTGAAGCTTTCTTT	CASQDPGLNTEAFF
TRBV19	.	TRBD2	TRBJ2-7	TGTGCCAGTAGTATTGGCGGCGGGAGTGCTACCTACGAGCAGTACTTC	CASSIGGGSATYEQYF
TRBV2	.	TRBD2	TRBJ2-2	TGTGCCAGCAGTGCCCCGGGACTAGCGGCCACCGGGGAGCTGTTTTTT	CASSAPGLAATGELFF
TRBV6-4	.	.	TRBJ2-7	TGTGCCAGCAGTACCAGGGGGAGGGAGCAGTACTTC	CASSTRGREQYF
TRBV5-1	once	TRBD1	TRBJ1-2	TGCGCCAGCAGCTCCCAGCCGACAGGGGGGGACTATGGCTACACCTTC	CASSSQPTGGDYGYTF
TRBV2	.	.	TRBJ1-2	TGTGCCAGCCCCCCAACAGGGCGCTATGGCTACACCTTC	CASPPTGRYGYTF
TRBV2	once	TRBD2	TRBJ2-1	TGTGCCAGCAGTGAAGGACTAGCGGGGGGGTTGGATGAGCAGTTCTTC	CASSEGLAGGLDEQFF
TRBV6-5	few	.	TRBJ1-5	TGTGCCAGCAGGTCATATAGCAATCAGCCCCAGCATTTT	CASRSYSNQPQHF
TRBV9	.	TRBD1	TRBJ1-1	TGTGCCAGCAGCACTCAGACAGGGAAGAACACTGAAGCTTTCTTT	CASSTQTGKNTEAFF
TRBV3-1/TRBV3-2	.	TRBD2	TRBJ2-1	TGTGCCAGCAGCCAAGATCCTAGCGGGATGATTAATGAGCAGTTCTTC	CASSQDPSGMINEQFF
TRBV11-3	.	TRBD1	TRBJ1-1	TGTGCCAGCAGCGGCGGGACAGGGGGTGTTCCTGAAGCTTTCTTT	CASSGGTGGVPEAFF
TRBV5-1	once	TRBD2	TRBJ2-7	TGCGCCAGCACCCAAGAGGGTAGCGGGTACGAGCAGTACTTC	CASTQEGSGYEQYF
TRBV7-2	.	.	TRBJ1-1	TGTGCCAGCAGCTTACTGGGGGAGGGCACTGAAGCTTTCTTT	CASSLLGEGTEAFF
TRBV12-3/TRBV12-4	.	.	TRBJ1-2	TGTGCCAGCAGTTTATCATATACCGCGAGATTC	CASSLSYTARF
TRBV9	.	.	TRBJ2-3	TGTGCCAGCAGCGTAGGATTGGGGGGAAGAGGGGATACGCAGTATTTT	CASSVGLGGRGDTQYF
TRBV2	.	.	TRBJ1-1	TGTGCCAGCAGTCGGACCCCAGACACTGAAGCTTTCTTT	CASSRTPDTEAFF
TRBV5-1	.	.	TRBJ1-1	TGCGCCAGCAGCTTGAACGGGGTAGAAACTGAAGCTTTCTTT	CASSLNGVETEAFF
TRBV27	.	TRBD2	TRBJ2-5	TGTGCCAGCAGTTTATACGGGGGGGAGACCCAGTACTTC	CASSLYGGETQYF
TRBV2	.	.	TRBJ1-6	TGTGCCAGCAGTGAGAGAAGGATTAATTCACCCTTCCACTTT	CASSERRINSPFHF
TRBV5-6	.	TRBD2	TRBJ2-7	TGTGCCAGCAGCTTGGCTAGCGGGAGGGCCTTATACGAGCAGTACTTC	CASSLASGRALYEQYF
TRBV2	.	.	TRBJ2-1	TGTGCCAGCAGTCCCACTTCCTACAATGAGCAGTTCTTC	CASSPTSYNEQFF
TRBV28	.	TRBD1	TRBJ1-1	TGTGCCACCCAAACAGGGGGCACTGAAGCTTTCTTT	CATQTGGTEAFF
TRBV7-8	few	TRBD1	TRBJ2-5	TGTGCCAGCAGCTTAAAGGTGGACAGGGCGACCCAGTACTTC	CASSLKVDRATQYF
TRBV5-8	.	.	TRBJ1-1	TGTGCCAGCAGCTGGAAAAGGGTGGGGAACACTGAAGCTTTCTTT	CASSWKRVGNTEAFF
TRBV6-1	.	.	TRBJ2-7	TGTGCCAGCAGTGACGGCGGGAATTCCTACGAGCAGTACTTC	CASSDGGNSYEQYF
TRBV5-1	.	TRBD1	TRBJ2-7	TGCGCCAGCAGCGTGGACCCGGACAGGCCCTACGAGCAGTACTTC	CASSVDPDRPYEQYF
TRBV2	.	TRBD1	TRBJ1-2	TGTGCCAGCAGGGGGACAGGGGGCTGGGGAGGCTACACCTTC	CASRGTGGWGGYTF
TRBV29-1	.	.	TRBJ1-1	TGCAGCGTTGGGGATCGGGGGCGAGCTTTCTTT	CSVGDRGRAFF
TRBV10-3	.	TRBD1	TRBJ1-6	TGTGCCATCAGCCCCCAGGGGGCGGGGGAATCACCCCTCCACTTT	CAISPQGAGESPLHF
TRBV18	.	.	TRBJ2-7	TGTGCCAGCTCACCACCCGGGTCGGGCGAGCAGTACTTC	CASSPPGSGEQYF
TRBV5-5	few	.	TRBJ2-1	TGTGCCAGCGGCCGCCGGGCGGGGCAGTTCTTC	CASGRRAGQFF
TRBV7-9	.	.	TRBJ1-5	TGTGCCAGCAGCCCAAGTTTGGACAGCAATCAGCCCCAGCATTTT	CASSPSLDSNQPQHF
TRBV30	.	TRBD2	TRBJ2-3	TGTGCCTGGAGTGTTGGTCTAGCGGGAGGGACAGATACGCAGTATTTT	CAWSVGLAGGTDTQYF
TRBV13	.	.	TRBJ1-3	TGTGCCAGCAGCTTGGGTACAACCGGAAACACCATATATTTT	CASSLGTTGNTIYF
TRBV5-5	.	.	TRBJ1-3	TGTGCCAGCAGCTTGATTGGGATGACTATTTCTGGAAACACCATATATTTT	CASSLIGMTISGNTIYF
TRBV5-1	.	.	TRBJ1-1	TGCGCCAGCAGCTTGGTCGGGGGCCACACTGAAGCTTTCTTT	CASSLVGGHTEAFF
TRBV20-1	few	.	TRBJ1-2	TGCAGTGTGACGGAATATGGCTACACCTTC	CSVTEYGYTF
TRBV6-1	.	.	TRBJ2-7	TGTGCCAGCAGTGAACACGCTGGTTCCTACGAGCAGTACTTC	CASSEHAGSYEQYF
TRBV18	.	.	TRBJ1-2	TGTGCCAGCTCACCGGAGTGGAACTATGGCTACACCTTC	CASSPEWNYGYTF
TRBV29-1	.	.	TRBJ1-4	TGCAGCGTGGGGCGGGGAAAAAGAAATGAAAAACTGTTTTTT	CSVGRGKRNEKLFF
TRBV19	few	.	TRBJ1-6	TGTGCCAGTTGCCGCGGCCCGGCGGGGGGTAATTCACCCCTCCACTTT	CASCRGPAGGNSPLHF
TRBV28	.	TRBD2	TRBJ2-3	TGTGCCAGCTCCCCTGGGGGGGGTGGGAGCACAGATACGCAGTATTTT	CASSPGGGGSTDTQYF
TRBV24-1	.	.	TRBJ2-7	TGTGCCACCAGTGACCATCCTCTGGGGGGTTACTACGAGCAGTACTTC	CATSDHPLGGYYEQYF
TRBV7-2	.	.	TRBJ1-1	TGTGCCAGCAGCCACCCCCTCACGGGGTTTTCGACTGAAGCTTTCTTT	CASSHPLTGFSTEAFF
TRBV7-9	.	.	TRBJ1-1	TGTGCCAGCAGCCCCGGGGGGGGTGGTTGGGCCCAGCGAGCTTTCTTT	CASSPGGGGWAQRAFF
TRBV11-2	.	.	TRBJ2-7	TGTGCCAGCAGCTGGGGGCTCACCTACGAGCAGTACTTC	CASSWGLTYEQYF
TRBV28	.	.	TRBJ2-5	TGTGCCAGCAGTTTTAAGGGGACCCAGTACTTC	CASSFKGTQYF
TRBV19	.	.	TRBJ1-5	TGTGCCAGTAGTATTGCCCTCAGCAGGTTCAATCAGCCCCAGCATTTT	CASSIALSRFNQPQHF
TRBV11-2	many	.	TRBJ2-7	TGTGCCAGCAGCTTAGTCCCTAGGGACCACCACGAGCAGTACTTC	CASSLVPRDHHEQYF